The next 13 T cell receptor beta chains were all read from a single sample in a study of PD-L1 blockade in urothelial cancer (dated by TCRdb to the late 2010s). Library preparation employed the immunoSEQ multiplex PCR assay. TCRdb retrieved this table from immuneACCESS and kept in-frame rearrangements only. Not all clones are present; in checked studies, unresolved V genes account for under half, and no reason is known for the remainder. The sample table holds around 45,000 clones, of which more than 70% were seen once. 12% to 15% of the sample rests with the top ten. The specimen comprised PBMCs, sampled around atezolizumab (anti-PD-L1) treatment. These receptors were taken from an older woman with urothelial cancer.

The CDR3 region is CASSPGRQGNQPQHF. The CDR3, as DNA: TGTGCCAGCAGCCCAGGGCGACAGGGGAATCAGCCCCAGCATTTT. The chain employs TRBV5-6 and TRBJ1-5; 8 bases match TRBD1. The CDR3 totals 15 residues. Looked up from germline, CDR1 is SGHDT and CDR2 is YYEEEE. With V trimmed by 4 bases and J by 4 bases, 7 bases remained unmatched.

V gene TRBV4-3 combines with J gene TRBJ2-2; D is perhaps TRBD1 (5 bases). CDR1 LGHNA and CDR2 YSLEER come from the germline V gene. The CDR3 is 15 residues long. Trimming shortened V by 0 bases and J by 3 bases, and 8 bases separated the two germline ends. The CDR3 region is CASSQDSGHTGELFF. CDR3 bases: TGCGCCAGCAGCCAAGATTCAGGGCACACCGGGGAGCTGTTTTTT.

This chain joins TRBV18 and TRBJ1-3; tentatively, D is TRBD1 (6 bases). Germline loops: CDR1 KGHSH, CDR2 LQKENI. V lost 3 bases and J lost 0, with 9 bases in between. The length of the CDR3 is 15 residues. CDR3 in DNA: TGTGCCAGCTCACCGCAGACAGGCTCTGGAAACACCATATATTTT. It specifies CASSPQTGSGNTIYF.

The chain recombines TRBV14 with TRBJ2-7; 9 bases match TRBD1. V shed 1 base and J 6 bases; nucleotides not matched to a gene: 4. There are 14 residues in the CDR3. Germline V gives CDR1 SGHDN, CDR2 FVKESK. As DNA, the CDR3 is TGTGCCAGCAGCCAAGCCGGGACAGGGACCGAGCAGTACTTC. This translates into CASSQAGTGTEQYF.

This clone was seen a single time. The chain recombines TRBV7-3 with TRBJ1-2; 8 bases agree with TRBD1. J gave up 5 bases and V 5 bases, and 13 bases lay outside the gene matches. Germline loops: CDR1 SGHTA, CDR2 FQGTGA. CDR3 length equals 16 residues. The DNA of the CDR3 is TGTGCCAGCAGCGCCGAGCCGGGACAGGCCTTTTATGGCTACACCTTC. Residues: CASSAEPGQAFYGYTF.

The chain has TRBV4-2 and TRBJ2-7, with TRBD2 matching 12 bases. Per the germline V gene, CDR1 is LGHNA and CDR2 is YNFKEQ. Unmatched junction bases numbered 11, after V lost 1 base and J lost 4 bases. This CDR3 spans 18 amino acids. The CDR3 DNA reads as TGTGCCAGCAGCCAAGCGGCTAGCGGGGGGGTGGGTTTTTACGAGCAGTACTTC. Translating gives CASSQAASGGVGFYEQYF.

This rearrangement joins TRBV7-8 to TRBJ2-3, with no clear D. The CDR3 contains 15 residues. The V end was cut by 1 base, the J end by 0 bases, with 8 bases between. The germline gives CDR1 SGHVS, CDR2 FQNEAQ. The CDR3 DNA reads as TGTGCCAGCAGCTTAGTAGCTAGTAGCACAGATACGCAGTATTTT. Its protein is CASSLVASSTDTQYF.

This chain uses TRBV5-6 with TRBJ2-5; a weak D match, TRBD1 (5 bases). From germline, CDR1 is SGHDT and CDR2 YYEEEE. Trimming shortened V by 1 base and J by 7 bases, and 14 bases separated the two germline ends. This CDR3 is built from 14 residues. CDR3 protein: CASSLSSTQGTQYF. CDR3 DNA: TGTGCCAGCAGCTTGTCCTCCACCCAGGGGACCCAGTACTTC.

The chain links TRBV2 to TRBJ2-3; TRBD2 matches at 14 bases. The germline gives CDR1 SNHLY, CDR2 FYNNEI. The junction had 4 bases not matched to a gene; V was cut back by 3 bases and J by 2 bases. The CDR3 length is 17 residues. CDR3: CASSEGLAGVNTDTQYF. CDR3 nucleotides: TGTGCCAGCAGTGAGGGACTAGCGGGAGTCAACACAGATACGCAGTATTTT.

This clone came up once. The chain has TRBV11-2 and TRBJ2-2, with no clear D. The CDR3 covers 15 residues. The germline V gene encodes CDR1 SGHAT and CDR2 FQNNGV. Between the trimmed V and J ends, which lost 7 bases and 0 bases, there was a span of 12 bases. The CDR3 sequence is CASTHGTTNTGELFF. The CDR3 DNA reads TGTGCCAGCACCCACGGTACCACGAACACCGGGGAGCTGTTTTTT.

This chain joins TRBV11-2 and TRBJ2-5, with TRBD2 matching over 10 bases. Germline values: CDR1 SGHAT, CDR2 FQNNGV. The V segment lost 4 bases and the J segment 5 bases; nucleotides outside the gene matches: 7. This CDR3 is 15 amino acids long. CDR3 DNA sequence: TGTGCCAGCAGCTCGCTAGCGGGAGTGGGGGAGACCCAGTACTTC. As protein: CASSSLAGVGETQYF.

The DNA for the CDR3 is TGTGCCAGCAGCTTGGGGATTCAGGGCAATGAGCAGTTCTTC. Residues: CASSLGIQGNEQFF. This sequence joins TRBV7-7 and TRBJ2-1; a weak D match, TRBD1 (5 bases). V was shortened by 3 bases and J by 6 bases, with 12 bases between the two germline ends. Germline lookup yields CDR1 SSHAT and CDR2 FNYEAQ (reference sequence). There are 14 residues in the CDR3.

The chain recombines TRBV6-6 with TRBJ1-1; possibly TRBD1 for D (5 bases). CDR1 is MNHNY, CDR2 SVGAGI, per germline (reference sequence). The CDR3 runs to 15 residues. The V and J ends lost 1 base and 2 bases respectively, with 11 bases between them. Here the CDR3 DNA reads TGTGCCAGCAGTTACTTGGGGGACTCTAACACTGAAGCTTTCTTT. This codes for CASSYLGDSNTEAFF.